This T cell receptor beta chain emerged from a study of lymphopenia after photon versus proton radiotherapy. Study-wide points: Only patients who died were analyzed for survival; proton advantage is unproven. In patients who died, overall survival fell as post-nadir TCR diversity dropped more. Relative stability marked proton patients; photon patients lost diversity and naive cells.

The protocol was immunoSEQ multiplex PCR, while the TCRdb copy is restricted to in-frame clones and leaves out a portion. The sample has approximately 150,000 clones, around nine tenths seen once. Worth noting for this clone: Its matching antigen is unknown.

CDR1 is KGHSH and CDR2 is LQKENI in the germline V gene. This CDR3 region has 14 residues. The V and J ends lost 3 bases and 5 bases, in that order; junction bases with no gene match: 3. This receptor was taken from a man between 50 and 59 years old with gastric cancer. Sequenced here: peripheral blood, sampled from a patient treated with photon-based radiotherapy. The rearrangement links TRBV18 to TRBJ1-1; TRBD1 matches 10 bases. The CDR3 DNA reads TGTGCCAGCTCACCCGGGACAGGGGAAACTGAAGCTTTCTTT. This codes for CASSPGTGETEAFF.